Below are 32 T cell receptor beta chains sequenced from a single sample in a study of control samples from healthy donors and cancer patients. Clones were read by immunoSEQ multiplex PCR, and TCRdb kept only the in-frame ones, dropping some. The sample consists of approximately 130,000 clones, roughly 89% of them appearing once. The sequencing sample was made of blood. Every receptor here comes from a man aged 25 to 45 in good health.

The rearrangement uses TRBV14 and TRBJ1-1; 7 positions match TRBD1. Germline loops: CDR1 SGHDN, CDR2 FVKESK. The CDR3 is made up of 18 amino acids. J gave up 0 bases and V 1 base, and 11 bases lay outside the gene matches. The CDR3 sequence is CASSQARGQTILNTEAFF. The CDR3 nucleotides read TGTGCCAGCAGCCAAGCAAGGGGACAGACAATCTTGAACACTGAAGCTTTCTTT.

CDR3 sequence: CASSERIQGAGWEKLFF. CDR3 nucleotides: TGTGCCAGCAGTGAAAGGATACAGGGAGCGGGGTGGGAAAAACTGTTTTTT. The chain employs TRBV6-1 and TRBJ1-4; weak D call: TRBD1 (6 bases). With 2 bases removed from V and 8 bases from J, the gap between germline ends came to 21 bases. The V gene's germline CDR1 is MNHNS and CDR2 SASEGT. The CDR3 covers 17 residues.

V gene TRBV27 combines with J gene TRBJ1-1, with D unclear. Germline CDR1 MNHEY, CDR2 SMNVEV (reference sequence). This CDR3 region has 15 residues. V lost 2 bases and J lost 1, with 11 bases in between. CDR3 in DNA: TGTGCCAGCAGTTTAACGGGAGTATGGAACACTGAAGCTTTCTTT. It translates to CASSLTGVWNTEAFF.

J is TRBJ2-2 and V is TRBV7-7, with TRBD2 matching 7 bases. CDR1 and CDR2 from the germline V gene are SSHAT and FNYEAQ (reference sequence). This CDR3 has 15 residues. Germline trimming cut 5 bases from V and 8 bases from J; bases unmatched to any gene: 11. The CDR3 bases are TGTGCCAGCAGCCGCTGGCCTAGCGGAGGGGGGGAGCTGTTTTTT. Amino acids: CASSRWPSGGGELFF.

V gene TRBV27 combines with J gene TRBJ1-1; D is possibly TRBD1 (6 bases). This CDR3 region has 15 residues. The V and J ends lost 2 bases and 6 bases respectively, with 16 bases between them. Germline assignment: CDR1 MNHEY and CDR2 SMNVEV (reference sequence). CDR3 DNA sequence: TGTGCCAGCAGTTTAAGGGGGGATCCTTGGCCTGAAGCTTTCTTT. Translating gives CASSLRGDPWPEAFF.

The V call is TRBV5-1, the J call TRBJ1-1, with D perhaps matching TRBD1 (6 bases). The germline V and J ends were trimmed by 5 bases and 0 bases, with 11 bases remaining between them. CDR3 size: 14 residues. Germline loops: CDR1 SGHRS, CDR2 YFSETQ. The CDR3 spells CASRGDTVNTEAFF. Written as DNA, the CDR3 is TGCGCCAGCAGGGGGGACACGGTGAACACTGAAGCTTTCTTT.

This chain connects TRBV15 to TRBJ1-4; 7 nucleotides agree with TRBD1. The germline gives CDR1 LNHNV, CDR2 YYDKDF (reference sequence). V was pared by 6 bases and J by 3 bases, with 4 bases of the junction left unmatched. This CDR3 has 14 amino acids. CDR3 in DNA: TGTGCCACCAGGAAGACAGGGTCTAATGAAAAACTGTTTTTT. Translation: CATRKTGSNEKLFF.

For the CDR3, the DNA is TGTGCCAGCTCACCAGTTACTAGCTATGAGCAGTTCTTC. Its translation: CASSPVTSYEQFF. The V and J genes are TRBV18 and TRBJ2-1; perhaps TRBD2 as D (6 bases). V lost 2 bases to trimming and J lost 8 bases, with 10 bases between them. This CDR3 comprises 13 residues. Germline values: CDR1 KGHSH, CDR2 LQKENI.

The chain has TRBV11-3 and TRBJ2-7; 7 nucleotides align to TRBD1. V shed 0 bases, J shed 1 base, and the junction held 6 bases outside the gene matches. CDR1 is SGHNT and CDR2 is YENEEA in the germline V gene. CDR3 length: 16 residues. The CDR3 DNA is TGTGCCAGCAGCTTAGATCCTTTGACAGGGTCCTACGAGCAGTACTTC. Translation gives CASSLDPLTGSYEQYF.

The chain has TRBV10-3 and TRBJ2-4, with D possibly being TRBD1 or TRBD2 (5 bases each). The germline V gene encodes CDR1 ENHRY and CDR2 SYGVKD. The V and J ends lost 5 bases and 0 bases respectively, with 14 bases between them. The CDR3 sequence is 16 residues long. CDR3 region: CAISPGRAVAKNIQYF. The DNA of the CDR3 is TGTGCCATCAGTCCGGGACGGGCAGTAGCCAAAAACATTCAGTACTTC.

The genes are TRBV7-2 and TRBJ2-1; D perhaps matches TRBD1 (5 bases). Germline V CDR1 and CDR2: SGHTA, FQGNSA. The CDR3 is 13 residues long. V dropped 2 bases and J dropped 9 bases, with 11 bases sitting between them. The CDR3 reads CASSLQGLGEQFF. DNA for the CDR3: TGTGCCAGCAGCTTACAGGGTTTGGGTGAGCAGTTCTTC.

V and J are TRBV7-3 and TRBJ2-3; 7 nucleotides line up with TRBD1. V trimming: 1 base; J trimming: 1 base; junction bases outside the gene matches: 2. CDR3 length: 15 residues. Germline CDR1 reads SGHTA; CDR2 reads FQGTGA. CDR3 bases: TGTGCCAGCAGCTTAAGACAGGGAGGCACAGATACGCAGTATTTT. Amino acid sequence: CASSLRQGGTDTQYF.

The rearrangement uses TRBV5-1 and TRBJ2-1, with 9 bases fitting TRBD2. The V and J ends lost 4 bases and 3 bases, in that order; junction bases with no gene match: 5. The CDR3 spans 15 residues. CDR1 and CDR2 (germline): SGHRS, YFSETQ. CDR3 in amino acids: CASSNGLAFYNEQFF. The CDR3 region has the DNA TGCGCCAGCAGCAATGGACTAGCGTTCTACAATGAGCAGTTCTTC.

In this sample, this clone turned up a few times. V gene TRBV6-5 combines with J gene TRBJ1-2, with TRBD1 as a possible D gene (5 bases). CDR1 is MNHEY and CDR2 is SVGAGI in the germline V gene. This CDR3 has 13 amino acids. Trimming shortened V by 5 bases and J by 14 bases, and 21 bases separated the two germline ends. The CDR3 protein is CASSPLGTAHSTF. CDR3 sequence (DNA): TGTGCCAGCAGTCCACTCGGGACTGCCCACTCGACCTTC.

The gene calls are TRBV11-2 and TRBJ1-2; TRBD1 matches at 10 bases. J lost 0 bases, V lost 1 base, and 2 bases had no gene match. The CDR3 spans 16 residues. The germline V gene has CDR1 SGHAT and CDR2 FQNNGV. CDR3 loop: CASSLGGTGANYGYTF. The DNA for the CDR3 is TGTGCCAGCAGCTTAGGGGGGACAGGGGCTAACTATGGCTACACCTTC.

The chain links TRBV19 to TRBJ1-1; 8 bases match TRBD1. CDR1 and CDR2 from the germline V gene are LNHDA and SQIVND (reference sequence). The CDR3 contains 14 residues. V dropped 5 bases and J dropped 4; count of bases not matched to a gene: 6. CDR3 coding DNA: TGTGCCAGTAGTCCGAATGACAGGGGCACTGAAGCTTTCTTT. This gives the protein CASSPNDRGTEAFF.

The CDR3 DNA reads as TGTGCCACCAGCAGAGATTCGACCCGCAGGCCTGGAAACACCATATATTTT. Amino acids: CATSRDSTRRPGNTIYF. V usage is TRBV15 and J usage is TRBJ1-3; no definite D call. Trimming took off 0 bases at V and 2 bases at J, with 14 bases between the two ends. The CDR3 totals 17 residues. Germline V lookup: CDR1 LNHNV, CDR2 YYDKDF (reference sequence).

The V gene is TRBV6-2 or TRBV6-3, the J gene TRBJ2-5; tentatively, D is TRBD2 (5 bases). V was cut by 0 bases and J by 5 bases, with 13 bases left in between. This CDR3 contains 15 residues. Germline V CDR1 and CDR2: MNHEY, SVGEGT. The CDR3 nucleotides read TGTGCCAGCAGTTACTCGAGCAGGCGAGGGGAGACCCAGTACTTC. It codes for CASSYSSRRGETQYF.

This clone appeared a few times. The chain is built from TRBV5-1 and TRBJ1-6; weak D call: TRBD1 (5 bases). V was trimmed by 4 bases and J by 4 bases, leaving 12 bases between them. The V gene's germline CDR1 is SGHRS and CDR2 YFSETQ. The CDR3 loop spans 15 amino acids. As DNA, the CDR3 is TGCGCCAGCAGCACTGGGGCCTTGTATAATTCACCCCTCCACTTT. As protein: CASSTGALYNSPLHF.

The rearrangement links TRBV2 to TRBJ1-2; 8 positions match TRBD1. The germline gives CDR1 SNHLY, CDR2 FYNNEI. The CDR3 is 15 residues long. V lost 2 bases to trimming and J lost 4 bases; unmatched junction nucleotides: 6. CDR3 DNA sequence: TGTGCCAGCAGTGAACAAGGACAGGGCATCTATGGCTACACCTTC. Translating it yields CASSEQGQGIYGYTF.

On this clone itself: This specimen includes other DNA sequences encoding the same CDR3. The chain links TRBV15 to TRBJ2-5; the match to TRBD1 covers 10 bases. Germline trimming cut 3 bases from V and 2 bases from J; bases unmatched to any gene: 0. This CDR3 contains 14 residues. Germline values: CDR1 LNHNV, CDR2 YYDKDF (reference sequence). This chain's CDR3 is CATSRDRGQETQYF. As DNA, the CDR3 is TGTGCCACCAGCAGGGACAGGGGGCAAGAGACCCAGTACTTC.

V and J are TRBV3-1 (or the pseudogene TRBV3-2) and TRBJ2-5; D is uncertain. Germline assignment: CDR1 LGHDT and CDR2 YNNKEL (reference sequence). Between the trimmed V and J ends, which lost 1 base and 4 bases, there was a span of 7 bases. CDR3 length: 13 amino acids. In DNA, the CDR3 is TGTGCCAGCAGCCAAGGGACGGGAGAGACCCAGTACTTC. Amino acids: CASSQGTGETQYF.

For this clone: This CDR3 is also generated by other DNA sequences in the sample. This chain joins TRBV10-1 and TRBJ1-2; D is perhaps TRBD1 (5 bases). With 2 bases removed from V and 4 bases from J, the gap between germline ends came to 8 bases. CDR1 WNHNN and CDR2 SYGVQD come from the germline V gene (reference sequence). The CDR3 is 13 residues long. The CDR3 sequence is CASSEQGRYGYTF. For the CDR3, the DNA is TGCGCCAGCAGTGAGCAGGGCCGCTATGGCTACACCTTC.

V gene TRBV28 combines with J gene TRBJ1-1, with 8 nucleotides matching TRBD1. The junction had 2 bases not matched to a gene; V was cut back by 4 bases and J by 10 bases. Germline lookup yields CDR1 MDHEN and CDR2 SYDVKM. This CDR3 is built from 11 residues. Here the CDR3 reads CASSSGTGAFF. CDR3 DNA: TGTGCCAGCAGTTCTGGGACAGGAGCTTTCTTT.

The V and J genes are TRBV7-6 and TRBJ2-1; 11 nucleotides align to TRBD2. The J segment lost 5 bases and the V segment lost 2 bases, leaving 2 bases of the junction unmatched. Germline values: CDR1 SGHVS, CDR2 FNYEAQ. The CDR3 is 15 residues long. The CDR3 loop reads CASSLLLAGDNEQFF. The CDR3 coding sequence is TGTGCCAGCAGCTTATTACTAGCGGGAGACAATGAGCAGTTCTTC.

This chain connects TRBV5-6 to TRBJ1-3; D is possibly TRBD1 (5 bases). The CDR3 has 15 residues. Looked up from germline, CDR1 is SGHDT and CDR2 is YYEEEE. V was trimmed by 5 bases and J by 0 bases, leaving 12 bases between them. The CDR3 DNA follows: TGTGCCAGCAGTCCGGACGGGACCTCTGGAAACACCATATATTTT. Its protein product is CASSPDGTSGNTIYF.

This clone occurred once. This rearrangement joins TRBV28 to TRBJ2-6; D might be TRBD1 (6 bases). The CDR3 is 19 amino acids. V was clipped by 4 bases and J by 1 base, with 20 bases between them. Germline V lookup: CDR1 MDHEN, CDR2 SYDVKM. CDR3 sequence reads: CASSSAAGNRASGANVLTF. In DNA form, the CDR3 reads TGTGCCAGCAGTTCCGCCGCCGGTAACAGGGCGTCTGGGGCCAACGTCCTGACTTTC.

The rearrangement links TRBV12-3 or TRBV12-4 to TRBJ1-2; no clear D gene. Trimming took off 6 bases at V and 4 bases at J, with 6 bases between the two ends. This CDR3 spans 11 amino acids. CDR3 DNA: TGTGCCAGCAGCGACGGCTATGGCTACACCTTC. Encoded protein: CASSDGYGYTF.

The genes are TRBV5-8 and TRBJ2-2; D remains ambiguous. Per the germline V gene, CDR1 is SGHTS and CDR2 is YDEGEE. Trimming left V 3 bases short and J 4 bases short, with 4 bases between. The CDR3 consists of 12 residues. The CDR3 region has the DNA TGTGCCAGCAGCTCCCGCACCGGGGAGCTGTTTTTT. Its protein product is CASSSRTGELFF.

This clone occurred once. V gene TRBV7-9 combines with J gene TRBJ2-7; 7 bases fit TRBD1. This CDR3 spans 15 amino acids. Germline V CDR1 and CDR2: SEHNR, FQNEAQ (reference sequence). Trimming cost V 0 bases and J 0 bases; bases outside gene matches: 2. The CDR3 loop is CASSLARGYSYEQYF. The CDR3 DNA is TGTGCCAGCAGCTTAGCCAGGGGGTACTCCTACGAGCAGTACTTC.

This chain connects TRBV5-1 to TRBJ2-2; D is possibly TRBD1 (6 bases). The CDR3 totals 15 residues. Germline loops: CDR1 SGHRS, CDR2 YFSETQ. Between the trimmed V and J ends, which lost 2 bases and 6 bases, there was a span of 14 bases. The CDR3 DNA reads TGCGCCAGCAGCTTAGGGAATACAGGGTCCGGGGAGCTGTTTTTT. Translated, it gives CASSLGNTGSGELFF.

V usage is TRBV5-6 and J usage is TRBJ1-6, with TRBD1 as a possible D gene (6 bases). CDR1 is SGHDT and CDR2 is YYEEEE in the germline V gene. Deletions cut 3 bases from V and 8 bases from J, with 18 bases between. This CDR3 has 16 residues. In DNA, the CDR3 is TGTGCCAGCAGCTCGATAAGGGGGTTTCGCTATTCACCCCTCCACTTT. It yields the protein CASSSIRGFRYSPLHF.